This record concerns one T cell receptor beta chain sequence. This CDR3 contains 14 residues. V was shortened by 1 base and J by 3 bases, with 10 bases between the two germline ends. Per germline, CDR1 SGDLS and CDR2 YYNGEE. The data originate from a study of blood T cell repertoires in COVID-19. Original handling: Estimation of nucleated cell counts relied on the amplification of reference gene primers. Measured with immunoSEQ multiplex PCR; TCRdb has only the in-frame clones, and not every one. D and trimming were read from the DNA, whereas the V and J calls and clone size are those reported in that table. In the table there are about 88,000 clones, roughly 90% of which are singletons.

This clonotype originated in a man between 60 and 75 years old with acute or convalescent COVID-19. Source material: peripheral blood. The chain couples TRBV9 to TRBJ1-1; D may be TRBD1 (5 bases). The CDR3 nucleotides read TGTGCCAGCAGCGTATCCAGGGAGGACACTGAAGCTTTCTTT. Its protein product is CASSVSREDTEAFF.